This record looks at one T cell receptor (beta chain) sequence and its context. What it binds is unknown. Positivity by PCR occurred from March to December 2020, a period that predated US Alpha, Beta and Delta variants. The data were obtained in a study of vaccination and CD4 T cells after COVID-19. For the study at large: SARS-CoV-2 positivity in convalescent patients was established by nasal swab PCR; under 10 had mild and one severe disease. The makeup of the convalescents was six males and four females, two of them Hispanic.

Study observations and caveats: Median numbers of SARS-CoV-2-reactive clonotypes increased from roughly 19 to 38 (not a significant change).

V gave up 6 bases and J gave up 5 bases, with 11 bases separating them. Germline loops: CDR1 DFQATT, CDR2 SNEGSKA (reference sequence). This CDR3 comprises 11 residues. TCRdb reprocessed the PCR reads via MiXCR and lists one record per CDR3 protein. The sample comprises about 15,000 distinct CDR3 sequences, 66% of which are singletons, and 0.95% to 1.2% rests with the top ten. Here the sequenced sample was CD4+ T cells from blood, taken after SARS-CoV-2 vaccination. The receptor's source is a human donor who had recovered from COVID-19. The rearrangement joins TRBV20-1 to TRBJ2-7, with D tentatively TRBD1 (6 bases). In nucleotides, the CDR3 is TGCAGTGCCCATCAGGGGAACGAGCAGTACTTC. Translating it yields CSAHQGNEQYF.